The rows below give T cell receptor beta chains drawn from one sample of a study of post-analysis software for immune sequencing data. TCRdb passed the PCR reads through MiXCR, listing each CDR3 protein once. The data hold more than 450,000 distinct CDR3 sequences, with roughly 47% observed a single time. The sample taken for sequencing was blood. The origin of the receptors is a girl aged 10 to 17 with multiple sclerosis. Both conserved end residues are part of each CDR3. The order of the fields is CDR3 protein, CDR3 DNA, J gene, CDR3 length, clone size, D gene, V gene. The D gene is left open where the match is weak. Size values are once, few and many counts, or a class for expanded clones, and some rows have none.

CDR3 protein: CASSLPQREGQIKNIQYF
CDR3 DNA: TGTGCCAGCAGCTTACCCCAGCGGGAGGGCCAAATCAAAAACATTCAGTACTTC
J gene: TRBJ2-4
CDR3 length: 18
clone size: few
D gene: TRBD2
V gene: TRBV7-9

CDR3 protein: CASSLGGGLAGSEQFF
CDR3 DNA: TGTGCCAGCAGCTTGGGAGGAGGACTAGCGGGAAGTGAGCAGTTCTTC
J gene: TRBJ2-1
CDR3 length: 16
clone size: .
D gene: TRBD2
V gene: TRBV11-3

CDR3 protein: CASSVLEGYEQYF
CDR3 DNA: TGTGCCAGCAGCGTATTAGAAGGCTACGAGCAGTACTTC
J gene: TRBJ2-7
CDR3 length: 13
clone size: many
D gene: .
V gene: TRBV9

CDR3 protein: CSATAGTGNQPQHF
CDR3 DNA: TGCAGTGCCACCGCCGGGACGGGCAATCAGCCCCAGCATTTT
J gene: TRBJ1-5
CDR3 length: 14
clone size: .
D gene: .
V gene: TRBV20-1

CDR3 protein: CATSRDPRGGSLYNEQFF
CDR3 DNA: TGTGCCACCAGCAGAGACCCGAGGGGGGGCTCACTGTACAATGAGCAGTTCTTC
J gene: TRBJ2-1
CDR3 length: 18
clone size: few
D gene: .
V gene: TRBV15

CDR3 protein: CASSPGGAQPQHF
CDR3 DNA: TGTGCCAGCAGCCCCGGCGGGGCGCAGCCCCAGCATTTT
J gene: TRBJ1-5
CDR3 length: 13
clone size: .
D gene: .
V gene: TRBV12-3/TRBV12-4

CDR3 protein: CASKAGRVDEQFF
CDR3 DNA: TGTGCCAGCAAGGCAGGGCGGGTGGATGAGCAGTTCTTC
J gene: TRBJ2-1
CDR3 length: 13
clone size: .
D gene: .
V gene: TRBV12-3/TRBV12-4

CDR3 protein: CASSQVRGLNEQYF
CDR3 DNA: TGTGCCAGCAGCCAAGTGAGGGGCCTAAACGAGCAGTACTTC
J gene: TRBJ2-7
CDR3 length: 14
clone size: .
D gene: .
V gene: TRBV3-1

CDR3 protein: CASSLARGRTYEQYF
CDR3 DNA: TGTGCCAGCAGCTTAGCCCGGGGAAGGACCTACGAGCAGTACTTC
J gene: TRBJ2-7
CDR3 length: 15
clone size: few
D gene: .
V gene: TRBV7-2

CDR3 protein: CASSLRFSADTQYF
CDR3 DNA: TGTGCCAGCAGTTTACGTTTCAGTGCAGATACGCAGTATTTT
J gene: TRBJ2-3
CDR3 length: 14
clone size: .
D gene: .
V gene: TRBV27

CDR3 protein: CASRKLGTSYEQYF
CDR3 DNA: TGCGCCAGCAGAAAACTGGGCACTTCCTACGAGCAGTACTTC
J gene: TRBJ2-7
CDR3 length: 14
clone size: .
D gene: .
V gene: TRBV4-1

CDR3 protein: CASTIWTGSRVGELFF
CDR3 DNA: TGCGCCAGCACCATATGGACAGGGTCGAGAGTCGGGGAGCTGTTTTTT
J gene: TRBJ2-2
CDR3 length: 16
clone size: .
D gene: TRBD1
V gene: TRBV5-1

CDR3 protein: CASSLAGGTQYF
CDR3 DNA: TGTGCCAGCAGCTTAGCGGGTGGGACCCAGTACTTC
J gene: TRBJ2-5
CDR3 length: 12
clone size: .
D gene: .
V gene: TRBV7-3

CDR3 protein: CSVEGSNSEKLFF
CDR3 DNA: TGCAGCGTTGAAGGGTCGAACTCTGAAAAACTGTTTTTT
J gene: TRBJ1-4
CDR3 length: 13
clone size: few
D gene: .
V gene: TRBV29-1

CDR3 protein: CASRGQGAGTDTQYF
CDR3 DNA: TGCGCCAGCAGGGGACAGGGGGCTGGCACAGATACGCAGTATTTT
J gene: TRBJ2-3
CDR3 length: 15
clone size: few
D gene: TRBD1
V gene: TRBV5-1

CDR3 protein: CATSDSVAAGYTF
CDR3 DNA: TGTGCCACCAGTGACTCGGTCGCCGCAGGCTACACCTTC
J gene: TRBJ1-2
CDR3 length: 13
clone size: .
D gene: .
V gene: TRBV24-1

CDR3 protein: CSAPDSGGASDTQYF
CDR3 DNA: TGCAGTGCTCCCGATAGCGGGGGGGCCTCAGATACGCAGTATTTT
J gene: TRBJ2-3
CDR3 length: 15
clone size: .
D gene: TRBD2
V gene: TRBV20-1

CDR3 protein: CASSPARGGVTDTQYF
CDR3 DNA: TGTGCCAGCAGCCCAGCCCGGGGAGGTGTCACAGATACGCAGTATTTT
J gene: TRBJ2-3
CDR3 length: 16
clone size: .
D gene: .
V gene: TRBV11-2